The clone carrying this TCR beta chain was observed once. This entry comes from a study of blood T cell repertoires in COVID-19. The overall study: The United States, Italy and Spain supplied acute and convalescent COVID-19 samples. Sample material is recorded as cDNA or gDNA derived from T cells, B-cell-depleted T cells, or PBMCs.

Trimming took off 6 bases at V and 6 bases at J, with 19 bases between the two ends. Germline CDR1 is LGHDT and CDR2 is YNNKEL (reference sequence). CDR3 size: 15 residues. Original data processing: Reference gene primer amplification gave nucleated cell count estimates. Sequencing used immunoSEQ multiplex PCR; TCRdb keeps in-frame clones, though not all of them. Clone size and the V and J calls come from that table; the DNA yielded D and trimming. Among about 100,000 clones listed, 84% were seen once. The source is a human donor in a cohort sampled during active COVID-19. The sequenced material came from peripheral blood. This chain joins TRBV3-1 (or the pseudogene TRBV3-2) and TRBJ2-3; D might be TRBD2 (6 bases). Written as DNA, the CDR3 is TGTGCCAGCAGTCGACTAGTATCTGGCCAGGATACGCAGTATTTT. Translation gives CASSRLVSGQDTQYF.